A selection of T cell receptor beta chains follows, all from one sample in a study of OX40 agonist ivuxolimab in advanced cancers. Data came from immunoSEQ multiplex PCR; TCRdb stores just in-frame clones and leaves some out. Of over 50,000 clones listed, around nine tenths are singletons. Sample: CD4+ or CD8+ T cells sorted from blood, taken in a trial of the OX40 agonist ivuxolimab. Receptors were obtained from an adult with an advanced solid tumor such as melanoma, head and neck, liver or kidney cancer. CDR3s include the opening cysteine and the closing phenylalanine or tryptophan. Fields, in order: clone size, V gene, CDR3 protein. Some rows have no size entry. The others give once, few or many, or a class for an expanded clone.

clone_size: .
v_call: TRBV7-8
cdr3_aa: CASSRMGRDTDTQYF

clone_size: .
v_call: TRBV5-5
cdr3_aa: CASSLVPGHSTGELFF

clone_size: .
v_call: TRBV27
cdr3_aa: CASSFMISGEPYEQYF

clone_size: once
v_call: TRBV4-3
cdr3_aa: CASSHETGALQETQYF

clone_size: .
v_call: TRBV30
cdr3_aa: CAWTGLSTLHF

clone_size: .
v_call: TRBV5-1
cdr3_aa: CASSLGPGSGYEQYF

clone_size: .
v_call: TRBV28
cdr3_aa: CASSRAVWQFF

clone_size: .
v_call: TRBV4-1
cdr3_aa: CASSQDFGATGELFF

clone_size: .
v_call: TRBV7-2
cdr3_aa: CASSLVSGGRFQETQYF

clone_size: .
v_call: TRBV7-2
cdr3_aa: CASSLGPLGGSTDTQYF

clone_size: .
v_call: TRBV10-1
cdr3_aa: CASIKHRGDEKLFF

clone_size: .
v_call: TRBV5-6
cdr3_aa: CASSFGLAGATGELFF

clone_size: few
v_call: TRBV7-2
cdr3_aa: CASSLEAGGQYEQYF

clone_size: once
v_call: TRBV10-1
cdr3_aa: CASSESTETAQHF

clone_size: .
v_call: TRBV5-6
cdr3_aa: CASSLRAGGPRLNTDTQYF